This T cell receptor (beta chain) comes out of a study of T cells after yellow fever vaccination. Study-wide results and limits: Faster peaking, at day 5 versus 15, marked a secondary response that was weaker.

This clonotype showed up just a few times. Its antigen is still unknown. TCR cDNA, made by 5'RACE template switching, carried an added universal primer site and UMIs. TCRdb reprocessed the 5' RACE reads via MiXCR and lists one record per CDR3 protein. The table lists under 500,000 distinct CDR3 sequences, 18% of them singletons. CDR1 and CDR2 (germline): SGHVS, FQNEAQ. The CDR3 length is 14 residues. V was clipped by 6 bases and J by 0 bases, with 11 bases between them. Specimen: PBMCs, collected before the yellow fever booster vaccination. V usage is TRBV7-8 and J usage is TRBJ1-1; no reliable D call. This sequence originates from a man younger than 30 who received the YFV17D yellow fever vaccine. The CDR3 loop is CASSPPAMNTEAFF. The CDR3 coding sequence is TGTGCCAGCAGTCCCCCCGCGATGAACACTGAAGCTTTCTTT.